Below are 9 T cell receptor beta chains sequenced from a single sample in a study of identical twins. MiXCR, run by TCRdb on the 5' RACE reads, gives a single entry per CDR3 protein. The sample has 540,000 or so distinct CDR3 sequences, approximately 20% seen once. Separately, the same data were catalogued under a study of yellow fever vaccine responses in identical twins.

The sample consisted of CD4+ T cells sorted from blood. All receptors come from a woman younger than 30 in good health.

In its sample, this clonotype was seen a few times. V is TRBV5-6 and J is TRBJ1-2; tentatively, D is TRBD1 (6 bases). CDR3 length: 19 residues. Germline V gene lookup returns CDR1 SGHDT and CDR2 YYEEEE. V was shortened by 4 bases and J by 1 base, with 26 bases between the two germline ends. The CDR3 reads CASSPATGSLISLNYGYTF. The CDR3 DNA follows: TGTGCCAGCAGCCCGGCGACAGGATCCCTAATATCTCTTAACTATGGCTACACCTTC.

The CDR3: CSGGGLSYNEQFF. In DNA, the CDR3 is TGCAGTGGGGGAGGACTCTCCTACAATGAGCAGTTCTTC. The chain carries TRBV20-1 and TRBJ2-1, with D possibly matching TRBD2 (6 bases). V was cut by 7 bases and J by 0 bases, with 10 bases left in between. This CDR3 contains 13 residues. Germline values: CDR1 DFQATT, CDR2 SNEGSKA (reference sequence).

This chain joins TRBV25-1 and TRBJ2-2, with 8 nucleotides matching TRBD1. With V trimmed by 6 bases and J by 2 bases, 5 bases remained unmatched. This CDR3 region has 15 residues. From germline, CDR1 is MGHDK and CDR2 SYGVNS. This chain's CDR3 is CASSGGQDNTGELFF. CDR3 bases: TGTGCCAGCAGCGGGGGACAGGACAACACCGGGGAGCTGTTTTTT.

This clonotype was seen a handful of times. The CDR3 nucleotides read TGCAGTGCTAGAGATCCCGGGACTCTCCAAGAGACCCAGTACTTC. Translated, it gives CSARDPGTLQETQYF. The chain combines TRBV20-1 with TRBJ2-5; D may be TRBD2 (6 bases). The CDR3 length is 15 residues. Germline CDR1 DFQATT, CDR2 SNEGSKA (reference sequence). V dropped 0 bases and J dropped 1 base, with 12 bases sitting between them.

V usage is TRBV24-1 and J usage is TRBJ2-2, with a weak D call TRBD1 (5 bases). Trimming took off 3 bases at V and 1 base at J, with 14 bases between the two ends. The length of the CDR3 is 17 residues. CDR1 and CDR2 from the germline V gene are KGHDR and SFDVKD. The CDR3 here is CATSDSTKDRNTGELFF. DNA of the CDR3: TGTGCCACCAGTGATAGCACAAAAGACAGGAACACCGGGGAGCTGTTTTTT.

This chain joins TRBV10-1 and TRBJ2-1, with D possibly TRBD2 on 6 matching bases. CDR3 length: 15 residues. Germline CDR1 reads WNHNN; CDR2 reads SYGVQD (reference sequence). Between the trimmed V and J ends, which lost 4 bases and 6 bases, there was a span of 16 bases. CDR3: CASSVGGTRVNEQFF. For the CDR3, the DNA is TGCGCCAGCAGTGTTGGCGGGACGAGGGTCAATGAGCAGTTCTTC.

This clonotype was detected a few times. The rearrangement links TRBV10-3 to TRBJ2-1; TRBD2 agrees at 7 bases. This CDR3 has 14 amino acids. Losses at the gene ends were 6 bases for V and 5 bases for J; bases not matched to a gene: 7. Germline CDR1 reads ENHRY; CDR2 reads SYGVKD. For the CDR3, the DNA is TGTGCCATCAGGGGGGACGGGGGGAACAATGAGCAGTTCTTC. Protein: CAIRGDGGNNEQFF.

This clonotype showed up just a few times. The gene calls are TRBV29-1 and TRBJ2-2; no definite D call. The CDR3 has 12 amino acids. Germline lookup yields CDR1 SQVTM and CDR2 ANQGSEA. Trimming shortened V by 8 bases and J by 4 bases, and 11 bases separated the two germline ends. The CDR3 loop is CSSGQLTGELFF. The CDR3 DNA is TGCAGCTCCGGGCAACTCACCGGGGAGCTGTTTTTT.

This chain connects TRBV11-2 to TRBJ2-5; 11 bases are a match to TRBD2. Looked up from germline, CDR1 is SGHAT and CDR2 is FQNNGV. The CDR3 consists of 16 residues. With V trimmed by 6 bases and J by 5 bases, 11 bases remained unmatched. CDR3 DNA sequence: TGTGCCAGCAGAAGTAGCGGGGGGGCGGTGACGGAGACCCAGTACTTC. Translated: CASRSSGGAVTETQYF. Looking up the rest from reference TRBV11-2 and TRBJ2-5 gives the full variable domain: EAGVAQSPRYKIIEKRQSVAFWCNPISGHATLYWYQQILGQGPKLLIQFQNNGVVDDSQLPKDRFSAERLKGVDSTLKIQPAKLEDSAVYLCASRSSGGAVTETQYFGPGTRLLVL.